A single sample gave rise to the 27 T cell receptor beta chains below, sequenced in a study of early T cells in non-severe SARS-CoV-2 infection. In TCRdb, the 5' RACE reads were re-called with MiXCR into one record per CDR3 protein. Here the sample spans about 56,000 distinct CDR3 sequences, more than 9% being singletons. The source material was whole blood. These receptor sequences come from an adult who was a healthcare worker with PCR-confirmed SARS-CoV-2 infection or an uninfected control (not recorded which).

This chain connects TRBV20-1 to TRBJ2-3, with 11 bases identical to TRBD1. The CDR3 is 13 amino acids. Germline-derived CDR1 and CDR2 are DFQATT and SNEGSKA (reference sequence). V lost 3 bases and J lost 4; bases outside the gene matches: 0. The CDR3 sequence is CSARDRGPDTQYF. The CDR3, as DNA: TGCAGTGCTAGGGACAGGGGGCCAGATACGCAGTATTTT.

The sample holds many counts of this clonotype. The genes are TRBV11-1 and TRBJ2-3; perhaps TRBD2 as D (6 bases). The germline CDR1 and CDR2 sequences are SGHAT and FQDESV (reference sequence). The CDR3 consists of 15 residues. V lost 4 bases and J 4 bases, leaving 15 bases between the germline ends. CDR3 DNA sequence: TGTGCCAGCAGCTCTAGACTAGACCCCCCAGATACGCAGTATTTT. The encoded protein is CASSSRLDPPDTQYF.

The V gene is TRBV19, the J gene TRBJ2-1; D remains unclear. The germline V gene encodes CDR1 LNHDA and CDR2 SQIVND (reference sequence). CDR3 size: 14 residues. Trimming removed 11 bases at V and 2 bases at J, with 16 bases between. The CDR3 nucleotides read TGTGCCCCCCGAGCCAGGAGAGCCTACAATGAGCAGTTCTTC. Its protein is CAPRARRAYNEQFF.

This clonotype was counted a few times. The CDR3 sequence: CASSPHEGDEQYF. DNA for the CDR3: TGTGCCAGCTCACCTCACGAGGGGGACGAGCAGTACTTC. The genes are TRBV18 and TRBJ2-7, with a weak D call TRBD1 (6 bases). The V end was cut by 3 bases, the J end by 5 bases, with 11 bases between. This CDR3 comprises 13 residues. Looked up from germline, CDR1 is KGHSH and CDR2 is LQKENI. The whole variable domain, remainder taken from reference TRBV18 and TRBJ2-7, is NAGVMQNPRHLVRRRGQEARLRCSPMKGHSHVYWYRQLPEEGLKFMVYLQKENIIDESGMPKERFSAEFPKEGPSILRIQQVVRGDSAAYFCASSPHEGDEQYFGPGTRLTVT.

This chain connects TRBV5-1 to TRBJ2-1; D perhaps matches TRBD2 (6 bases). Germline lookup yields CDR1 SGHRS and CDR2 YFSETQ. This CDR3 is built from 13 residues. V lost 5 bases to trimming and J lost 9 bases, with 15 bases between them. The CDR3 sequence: CASSREPGVEQFF. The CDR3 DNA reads TGCGCCAGCAGTCGTGAACCGGGAGTTGAGCAGTTCTTC.

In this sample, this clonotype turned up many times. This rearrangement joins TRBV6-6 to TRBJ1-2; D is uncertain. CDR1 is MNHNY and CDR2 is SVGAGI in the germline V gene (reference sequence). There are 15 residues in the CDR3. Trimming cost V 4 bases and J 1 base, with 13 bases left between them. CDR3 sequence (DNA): TGTGCCAGCAGTTCCGCGACAATGAGTAACTATGGCTACACCTTC. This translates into CASSSATMSNYGYTF.

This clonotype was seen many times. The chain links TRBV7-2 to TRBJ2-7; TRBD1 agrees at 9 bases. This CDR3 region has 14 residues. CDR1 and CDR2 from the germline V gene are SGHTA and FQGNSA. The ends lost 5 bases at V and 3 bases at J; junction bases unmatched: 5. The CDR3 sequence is CASSPRDRDYEQYF. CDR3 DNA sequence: TGTGCCAGCAGCCCCCGGGACAGGGACTACGAGCAGTACTTC.

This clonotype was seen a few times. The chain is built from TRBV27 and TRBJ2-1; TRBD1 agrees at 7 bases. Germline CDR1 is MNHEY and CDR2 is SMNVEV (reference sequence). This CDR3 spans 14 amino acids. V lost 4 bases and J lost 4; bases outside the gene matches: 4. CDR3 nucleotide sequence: TGTGCCAGCAGTTCCCCGGACAGGTACAATGAGCAGTTCTTC. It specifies CASSSPDRYNEQFF.

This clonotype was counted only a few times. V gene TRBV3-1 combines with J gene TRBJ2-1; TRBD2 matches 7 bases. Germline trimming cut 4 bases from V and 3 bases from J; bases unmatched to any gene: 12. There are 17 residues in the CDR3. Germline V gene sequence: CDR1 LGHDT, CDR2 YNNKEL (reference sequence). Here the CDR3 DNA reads TGTGCCAGCAGCCCCTTAAAGGCGGGAGAACTCTACAATGAGCAGTTCTTC. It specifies CASSPLKAGELYNEQFF.

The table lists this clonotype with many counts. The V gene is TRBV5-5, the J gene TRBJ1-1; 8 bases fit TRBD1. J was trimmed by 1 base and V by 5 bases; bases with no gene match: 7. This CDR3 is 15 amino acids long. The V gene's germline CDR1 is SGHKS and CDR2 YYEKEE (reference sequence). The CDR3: CASRSAGGSNTEAFF. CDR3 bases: TGTGCCAGCAGGAGCGCAGGGGGCTCGAACACTGAAGCTTTCTTT.

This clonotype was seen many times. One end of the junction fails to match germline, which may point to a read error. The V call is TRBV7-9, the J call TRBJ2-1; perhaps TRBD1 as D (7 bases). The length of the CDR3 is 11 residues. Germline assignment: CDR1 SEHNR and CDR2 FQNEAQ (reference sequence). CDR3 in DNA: TGTGCCAGCAGCCAGGGGGGCACCGGTAGCTTC. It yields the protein CASSQGGTGSF.

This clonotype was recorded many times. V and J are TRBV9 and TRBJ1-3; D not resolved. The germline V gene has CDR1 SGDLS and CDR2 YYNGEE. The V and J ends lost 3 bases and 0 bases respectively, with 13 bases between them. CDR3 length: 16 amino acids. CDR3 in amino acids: CASSDQLLSSGNTIYF. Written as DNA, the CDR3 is TGTGCCAGCAGCGACCAATTACTCAGCTCTGGAAACACCATATATTTT. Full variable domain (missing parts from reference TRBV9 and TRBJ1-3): DSGVTQTPKHLITATGQRVTLRCSPRSGDLSVYWYQQSLDQGLQFLIQYYNGEERAKGNILERFSAQQFPDLHSELNLSSLELGDSALYFCASSDQLLSSGNTIYFGEGSWLTVV.

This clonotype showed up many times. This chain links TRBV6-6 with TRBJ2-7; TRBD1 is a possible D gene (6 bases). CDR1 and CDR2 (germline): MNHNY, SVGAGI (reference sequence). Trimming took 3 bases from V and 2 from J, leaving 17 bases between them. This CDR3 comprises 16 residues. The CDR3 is CASSYATGHSAYEQYF. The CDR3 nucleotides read TGTGCCAGCAGTTATGCGACGGGACACTCGGCCTACGAGCAGTACTTC.

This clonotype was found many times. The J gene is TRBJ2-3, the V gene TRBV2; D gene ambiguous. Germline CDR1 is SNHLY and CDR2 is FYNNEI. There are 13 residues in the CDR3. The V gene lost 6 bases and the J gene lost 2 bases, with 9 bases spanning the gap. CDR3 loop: CASSGRATDTQYF. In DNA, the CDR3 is TGTGCCAGCAGCGGTAGGGCCACAGATACGCAGTATTTT.

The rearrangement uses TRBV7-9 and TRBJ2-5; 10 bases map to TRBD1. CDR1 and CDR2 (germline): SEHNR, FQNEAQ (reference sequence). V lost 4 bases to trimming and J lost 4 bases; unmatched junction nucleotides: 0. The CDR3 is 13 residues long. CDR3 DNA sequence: TGTGCCAGCAGCTGGACAGGGGGAGAGACCCAGTACTTC. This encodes CASSWTGGETQYF. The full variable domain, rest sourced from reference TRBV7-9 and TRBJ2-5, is DTGVSQNPRHKITKRGQNVTFRCDPISEHNRLYWYRQTLGQGPEFLTYFQNEAQLEKSRLLSDRFSAERPKGSFSTLEIQRTEQGDSAMYLCASSWTGGETQYFGPGTRLLVL.

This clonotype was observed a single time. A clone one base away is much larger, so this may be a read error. CDR3 sequence: CASSESARGVETQHF. CDR3 nucleotide sequence: TGTGCCAGCAGCGAATCTGCGCGGGGGGTAGAGACCCAGCACTTC. The chain uses TRBV3-1 and TRBJ2-5; TRBD2 aligns across 8 bases. Germline lookup yields CDR1 LGHDT and CDR2 YNNKEL (reference sequence). The CDR3 spans 15 residues.

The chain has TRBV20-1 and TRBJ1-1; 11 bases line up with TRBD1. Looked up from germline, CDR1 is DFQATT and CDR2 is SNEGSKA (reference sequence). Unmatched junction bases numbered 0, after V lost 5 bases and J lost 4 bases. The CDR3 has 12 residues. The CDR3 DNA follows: TGCAGTGCTGGACAGGGGGCCACTGAAGCTTTCTTT. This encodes CSAGQGATEAFF.

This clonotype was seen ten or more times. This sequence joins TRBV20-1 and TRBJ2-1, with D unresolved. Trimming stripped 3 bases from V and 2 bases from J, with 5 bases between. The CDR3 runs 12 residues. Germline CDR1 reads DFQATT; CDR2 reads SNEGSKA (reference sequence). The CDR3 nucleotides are TGCAGTGCTAGTTGGGCCTACAATGAGCAGTTCTTC. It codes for CSASWAYNEQFF.

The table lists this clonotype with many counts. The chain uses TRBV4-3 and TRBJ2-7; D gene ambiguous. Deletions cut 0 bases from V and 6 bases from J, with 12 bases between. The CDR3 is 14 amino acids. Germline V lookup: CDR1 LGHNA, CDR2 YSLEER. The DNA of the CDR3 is TGCGCCAGCAGCCAAGAATATCGAGGACGCGAGCAGTACTTC. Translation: CASSQEYRGREQYF.

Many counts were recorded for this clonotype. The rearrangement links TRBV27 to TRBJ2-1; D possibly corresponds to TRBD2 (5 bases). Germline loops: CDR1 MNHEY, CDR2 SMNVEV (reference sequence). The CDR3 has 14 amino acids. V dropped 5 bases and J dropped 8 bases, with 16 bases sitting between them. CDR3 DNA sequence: TGTGCCAGCAGTCTCACACTAGTTTCGGATGAGCAGTTCTTC. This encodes CASSLTLVSDEQFF.

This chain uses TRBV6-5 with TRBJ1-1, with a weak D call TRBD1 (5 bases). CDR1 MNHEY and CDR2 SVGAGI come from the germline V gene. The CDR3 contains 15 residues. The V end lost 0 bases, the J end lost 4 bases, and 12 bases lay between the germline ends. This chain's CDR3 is CASSYSRGVGTEAFF. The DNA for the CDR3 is TGTGCCAGCAGTTACTCGAGGGGAGTTGGCACTGAAGCTTTCTTT.

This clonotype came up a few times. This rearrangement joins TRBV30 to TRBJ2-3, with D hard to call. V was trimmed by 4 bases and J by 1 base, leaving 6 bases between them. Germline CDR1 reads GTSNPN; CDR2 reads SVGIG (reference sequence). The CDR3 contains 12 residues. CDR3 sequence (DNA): TGTGCCTGGATCGGGCGCACAGATACGCAGTATTTT. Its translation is CAWIGRTDTQYF.

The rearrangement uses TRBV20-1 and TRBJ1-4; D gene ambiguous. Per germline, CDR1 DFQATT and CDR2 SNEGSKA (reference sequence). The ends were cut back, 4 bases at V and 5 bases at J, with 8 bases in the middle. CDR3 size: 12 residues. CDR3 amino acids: CSAKQQNEKLFF. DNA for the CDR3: TGCAGTGCTAAACAGCAGAATGAAAAACTGTTTTTT.

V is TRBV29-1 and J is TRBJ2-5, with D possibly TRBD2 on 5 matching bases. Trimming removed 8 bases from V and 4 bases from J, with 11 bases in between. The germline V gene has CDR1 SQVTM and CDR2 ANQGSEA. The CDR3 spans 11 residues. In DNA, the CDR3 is TGCAGCTTTCAGGAGGTAGAGACCCAGTACTTC. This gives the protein CSFQEVETQYF.

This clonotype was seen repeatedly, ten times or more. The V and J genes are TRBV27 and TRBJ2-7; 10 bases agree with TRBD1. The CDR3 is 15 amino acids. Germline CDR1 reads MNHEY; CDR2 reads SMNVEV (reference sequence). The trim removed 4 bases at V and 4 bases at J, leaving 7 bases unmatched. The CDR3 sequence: CASSSFGTGAYEQYF. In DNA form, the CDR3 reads TGTGCCAGCAGTTCCTTCGGGACAGGGGCATACGAGCAGTACTTC.

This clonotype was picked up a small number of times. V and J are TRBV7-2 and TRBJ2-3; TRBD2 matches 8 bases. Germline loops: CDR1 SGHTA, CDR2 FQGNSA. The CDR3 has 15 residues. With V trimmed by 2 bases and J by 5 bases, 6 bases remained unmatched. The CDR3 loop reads CASSLSGSVVDTQYF. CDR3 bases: TGTGCCAGCAGCTTAAGCGGGAGTGTTGTAGATACGCAGTATTTT.

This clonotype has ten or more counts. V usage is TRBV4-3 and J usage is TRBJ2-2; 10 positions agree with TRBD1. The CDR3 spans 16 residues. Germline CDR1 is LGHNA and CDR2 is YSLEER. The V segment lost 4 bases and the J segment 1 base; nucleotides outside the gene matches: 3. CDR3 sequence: CASSPRTGGNTGELFF. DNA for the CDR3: TGCGCCAGCAGCCCACGGACAGGGGGGAACACCGGGGAGCTGTTTTTT.